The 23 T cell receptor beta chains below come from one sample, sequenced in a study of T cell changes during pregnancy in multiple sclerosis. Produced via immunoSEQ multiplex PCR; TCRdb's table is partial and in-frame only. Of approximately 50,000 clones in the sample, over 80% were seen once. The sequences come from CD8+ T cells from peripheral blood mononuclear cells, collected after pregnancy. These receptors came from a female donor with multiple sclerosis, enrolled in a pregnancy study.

CDR3 in amino acids: CASSFAGTGVEKLFF. The CDR3, as DNA: TGTGCCAGCAGCTTCGCCGGGACAGGGGTAGAAAAACTGTTTTTT. The V call is TRBV13, the J call TRBJ1-4; 10 bases match TRBD1. After removal of 3 bases from V and 8 bases from J, the junction contained 6 bases not matched to a gene. The V gene's germline CDR1 is PRHDT and CDR2 FYEKMQ (reference sequence). The CDR3 is made up of 15 amino acids.

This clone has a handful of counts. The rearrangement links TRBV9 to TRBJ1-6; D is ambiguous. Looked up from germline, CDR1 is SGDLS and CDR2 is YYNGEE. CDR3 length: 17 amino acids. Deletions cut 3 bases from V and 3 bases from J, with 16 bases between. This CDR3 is CASSAFPTDYYNSPLHF. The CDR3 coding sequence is TGTGCCAGCAGCGCATTCCCCACGGACTACTATAATTCACCCCTCCACTTT. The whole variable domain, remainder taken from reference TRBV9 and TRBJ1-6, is DSGVTQTPKHLITATGQRVTLRCSPRSGDLSVYWYQQSLDQGLQFLIQYYNGEERAKGNILERFSAQQFPDLHSELNLSSLELGDSALYFCASSAFPTDYYNSPLHFGNGTRLTVT.

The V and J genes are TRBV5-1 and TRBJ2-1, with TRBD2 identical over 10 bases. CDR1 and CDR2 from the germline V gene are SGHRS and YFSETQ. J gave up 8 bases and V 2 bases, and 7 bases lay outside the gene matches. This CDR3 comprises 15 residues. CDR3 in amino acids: CASSLSGGAGYEQFF. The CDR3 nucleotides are TGCGCCAGCAGCTTAAGCGGGGGGGCCGGCTATGAGCAGTTCTTC.

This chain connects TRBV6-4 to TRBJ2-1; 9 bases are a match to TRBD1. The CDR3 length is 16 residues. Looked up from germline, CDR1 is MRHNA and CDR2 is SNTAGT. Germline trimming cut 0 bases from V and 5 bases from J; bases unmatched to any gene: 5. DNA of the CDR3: TGTGCCAGCAGTGACTCCAGGACAGGGGACCACAATGAGCAGTTCTTC. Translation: CASSDSRTGDHNEQFF.

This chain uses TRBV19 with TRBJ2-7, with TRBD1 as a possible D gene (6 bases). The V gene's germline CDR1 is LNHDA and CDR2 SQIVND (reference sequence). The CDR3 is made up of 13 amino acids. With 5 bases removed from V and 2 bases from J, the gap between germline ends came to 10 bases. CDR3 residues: CASSYRVAYEQYF. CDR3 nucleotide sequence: TGTGCCAGTAGTTACAGGGTGGCCTACGAGCAGTACTTC.

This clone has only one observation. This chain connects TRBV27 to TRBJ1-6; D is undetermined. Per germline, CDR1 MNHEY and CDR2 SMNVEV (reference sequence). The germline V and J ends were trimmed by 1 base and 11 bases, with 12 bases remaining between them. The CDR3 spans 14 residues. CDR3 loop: CASSLYSVAAPLHF. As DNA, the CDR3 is TGTGCCAGCAGTTTATATTCAGTGGCAGCACCCCTCCACTTT.

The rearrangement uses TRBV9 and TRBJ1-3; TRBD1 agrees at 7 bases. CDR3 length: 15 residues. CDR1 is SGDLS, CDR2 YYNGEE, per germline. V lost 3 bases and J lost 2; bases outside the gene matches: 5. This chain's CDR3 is CASSAAGGPGNTIYF. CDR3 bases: TGTGCCAGCAGCGCTGCAGGGGGGCCTGGAAACACCATATATTTT.

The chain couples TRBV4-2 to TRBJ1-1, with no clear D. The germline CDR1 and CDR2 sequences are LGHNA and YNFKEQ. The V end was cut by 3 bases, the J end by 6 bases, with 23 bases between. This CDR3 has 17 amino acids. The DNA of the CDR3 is TGTGCCAGCAGCCACCGCGGTGCCCGCGGGGTTAACGCTGAAGCTTTCTTT. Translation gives CASSHRGARGVNAEAFF.

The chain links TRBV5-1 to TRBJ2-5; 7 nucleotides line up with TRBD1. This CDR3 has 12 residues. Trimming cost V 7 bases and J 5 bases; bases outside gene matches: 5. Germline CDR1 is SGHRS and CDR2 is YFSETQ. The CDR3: CASQGVGETQYF. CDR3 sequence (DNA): TGCGCCAGCCAGGGGGTAGGGGAGACCCAGTACTTC.

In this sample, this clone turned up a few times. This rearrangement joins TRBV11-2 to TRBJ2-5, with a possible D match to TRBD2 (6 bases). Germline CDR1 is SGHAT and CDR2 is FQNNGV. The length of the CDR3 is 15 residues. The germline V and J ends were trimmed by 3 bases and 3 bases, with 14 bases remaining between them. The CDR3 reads CASSFGLATKETQYF. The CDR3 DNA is TGTGCCAGCAGCTTCGGGCTAGCGACGAAAGAGACCCAGTACTTC.

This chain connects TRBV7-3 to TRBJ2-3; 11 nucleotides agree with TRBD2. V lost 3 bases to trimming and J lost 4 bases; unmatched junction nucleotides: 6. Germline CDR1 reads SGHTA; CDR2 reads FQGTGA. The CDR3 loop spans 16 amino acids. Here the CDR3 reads CASSFLAGGDSDTQYF. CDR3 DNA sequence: TGTGCCAGCAGCTTTCTAGCGGGGGGCGATTCAGATACGCAGTATTTT.

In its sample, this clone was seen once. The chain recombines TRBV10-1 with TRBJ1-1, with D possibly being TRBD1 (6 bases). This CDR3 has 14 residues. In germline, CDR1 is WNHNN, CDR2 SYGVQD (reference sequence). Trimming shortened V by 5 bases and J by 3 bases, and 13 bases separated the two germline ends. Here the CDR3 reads CASSRGGADTEAFF. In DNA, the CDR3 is TGCGCCAGCAGTCGTGGGGGCGCGGACACTGAAGCTTTCTTT.

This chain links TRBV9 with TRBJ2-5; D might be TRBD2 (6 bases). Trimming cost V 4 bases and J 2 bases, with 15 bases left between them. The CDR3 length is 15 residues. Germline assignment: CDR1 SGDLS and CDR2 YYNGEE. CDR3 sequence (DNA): TGTGCCAGCAGCCCGAACGGGACTCCGCAAGAGACCCAGTACTTC. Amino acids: CASSPNGTPQETQYF.

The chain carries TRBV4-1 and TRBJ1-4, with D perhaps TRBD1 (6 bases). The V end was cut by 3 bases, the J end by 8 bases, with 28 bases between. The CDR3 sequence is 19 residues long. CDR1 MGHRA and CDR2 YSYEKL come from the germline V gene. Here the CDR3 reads CASSHSTTGWGNKEEKLFF. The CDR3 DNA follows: TGCGCCAGCAGCCACTCAACCACAGGGTGGGGTAATAAAGAGGAAAAACTGTTTTTT.

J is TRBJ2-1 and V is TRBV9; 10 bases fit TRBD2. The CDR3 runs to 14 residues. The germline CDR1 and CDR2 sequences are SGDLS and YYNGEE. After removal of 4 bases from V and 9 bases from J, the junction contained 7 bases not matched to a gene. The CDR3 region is CASSSSGGAGEQFF. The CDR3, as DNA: TGTGCCAGCAGCTCCAGCGGGGGGGCGGGTGAGCAGTTCTTC. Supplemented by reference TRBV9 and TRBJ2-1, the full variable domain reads DSGVTQTPKHLITATGQRVTLRCSPRSGDLSVYWYQQSLDQGLQFLIQYYNGEERAKGNILERFSAQQFPDLHSELNLSSLELGDSALYFCASSSSGGAGEQFFGPGTRLTVL.

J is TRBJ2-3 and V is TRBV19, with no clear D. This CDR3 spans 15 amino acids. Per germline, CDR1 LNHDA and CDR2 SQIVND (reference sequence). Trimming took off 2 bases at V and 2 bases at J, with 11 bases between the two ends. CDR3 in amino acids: CASSIKAPHTDTQYF. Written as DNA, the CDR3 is TGTGCCAGTAGTATAAAAGCTCCCCACACAGATACGCAGTATTTT.

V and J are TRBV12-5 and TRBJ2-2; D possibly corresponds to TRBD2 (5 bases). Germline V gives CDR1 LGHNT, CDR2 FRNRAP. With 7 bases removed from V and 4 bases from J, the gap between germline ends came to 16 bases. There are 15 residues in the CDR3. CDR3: CASAFNGLTTGELFF. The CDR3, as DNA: TGTGCTAGTGCCTTCAATGGACTCACCACCGGGGAGCTGTTTTTT.

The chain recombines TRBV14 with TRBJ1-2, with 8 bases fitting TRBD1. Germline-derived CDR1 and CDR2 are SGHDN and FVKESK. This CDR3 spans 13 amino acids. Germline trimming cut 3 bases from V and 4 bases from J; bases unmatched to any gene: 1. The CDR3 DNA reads TGTGCCAGCAGCCACGGACAGGGCTATGGCTACACCTTC. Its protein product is CASSHGQGYGYTF.

This CDR3 is CASSESRGKDPDTQYF. The DNA for the CDR3 is TGCGCCAGCAGTGAGTCACGGGGGAAGGACCCAGATACGCAGTATTTT. The rearrangement uses TRBV10-2 and TRBJ2-3, with D possibly matching TRBD2 (6 bases). Germline assignment: CDR1 WSHSY and CDR2 SAAADI. The CDR3 is 16 residues long. V lost 0 bases, J lost 4 bases, and 14 bases lay in between.

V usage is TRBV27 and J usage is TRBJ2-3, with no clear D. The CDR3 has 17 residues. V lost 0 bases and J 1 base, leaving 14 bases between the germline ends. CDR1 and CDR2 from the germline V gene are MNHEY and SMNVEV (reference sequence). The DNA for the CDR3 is TGTGCCAGCAGTTTATCTCGGCCGGGTCCAGGCACAGATACGCAGTATTTT. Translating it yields CASSLSRPGPGTDTQYF.

This chain's CDR3 is CASSRLTGTAQTNTIYF. CDR3 bases: TGTGCCAGCAGTCGACTCACAGGGACGGCCCAGACCAACACCATATATTTT. The chain links TRBV13 to TRBJ1-3; perhaps TRBD1 as D (6 bases). With 6 bases removed from V and 7 bases from J, the gap between germline ends came to 25 bases. Germline V CDR1 and CDR2: PRHDT, FYEKMQ (reference sequence). CDR3 size: 17 residues.

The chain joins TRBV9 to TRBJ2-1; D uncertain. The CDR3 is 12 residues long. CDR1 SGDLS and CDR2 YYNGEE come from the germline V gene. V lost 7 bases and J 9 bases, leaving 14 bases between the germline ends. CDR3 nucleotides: TGTGCCAGCGCTGGGCCCCCTGGTGAGCAGTTCTTC. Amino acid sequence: CASAGPPGEQFF. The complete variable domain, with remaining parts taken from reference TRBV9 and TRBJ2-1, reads DSGVTQTPKHLITATGQRVTLRCSPRSGDLSVYWYQQSLDQGLQFLIQYYNGEERAKGNILERFSAQQFPDLHSELNLSSLELGDSALYFCASAGPPGEQFFGPGTRLTVL.

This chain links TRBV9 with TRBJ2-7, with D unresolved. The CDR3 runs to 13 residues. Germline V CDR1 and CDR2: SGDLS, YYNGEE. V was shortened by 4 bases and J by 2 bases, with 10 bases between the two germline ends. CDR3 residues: CASSPNSPYEQYF. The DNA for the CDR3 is TGTGCCAGCAGCCCTAATAGCCCCTACGAGCAGTACTTC.